This T cell receptor (beta chain) was profiled in a study of Ad26.COV2.S vaccination and SARS-CoV-2 variants. Treatment noted: about 20 received Ad26.COV2.S at low or high dose, single or two shots; about 5 received placebo; per-sample allocation not given. At day 63 after the first vaccine or placebo injection, samples were drawn. The V gene lost 3 bases and the J gene lost 2 bases, with 6 bases spanning the gap. There are 14 residues in the CDR3. Germline CDR1 SGDLS, CDR2 YYNGEE. Libraries were prepared by immunoSEQ multiplex PCR; TCRdb keeps only in-frame clonotypes and omits some of them. Of 300,000 to 350,000 clones listed, 65% to 90% were seen once; the top ten hold about 11%.

The TCR sequence derives from a person aged 18-60 years who received the Ad26.COV2.S COVID-19 vaccine or a placebo. The specimen comprised peripheral blood, sampled in a trial of Ad26.COV2.S vaccine versus placebo. The V gene is TRBV9, the J gene TRBJ2-6, with no clear D. CDR3 region: CASSAPPGANVLTF. CDR3 in DNA: TGTGCCAGCAGCGCACCCCCTGGGGCCAACGTCCTGACTTTC.